Listed here are 4 T cell receptor beta chains from one sample, sequenced in a study of T cells in Graves' hyperthyroidism and ophthalmopathy (dated by TCRdb to 2018 to 2020). The receptor library was made with multiplex PCR. The reads were generated on an Illumina HiSeq 2000. Amplification of TCR beta CDR3 regions was carried out from RNA transcripts. The first round of RT-PCR for the TCR CDR3 was performed with the HTBI primer set and the Qiagen OneStep RT-PCR kit. The raw public data were reprocessed by TCRdb itself: fastp quality trimming at Q25, MiXCR clonotype calling, in-frame beta chains only. Rows with one shared CDR3 protein collapse into an entry with the most common genes and DNA. This sample lists roughly 510,000 distinct CDR3 sequences; around 43% were detected once. The ten largest clones represent 44% of the sample. Sequenced: peripheral blood or thyroid tissue (not recorded which). The receptors derive from an adult woman with Graves' disease, either hyperthyroidism or ophthalmopathy (not recorded which).

This clonotype was recorded many times. The chain carries TRBV12-3 or TRBV12-4 and TRBJ1-5; perhaps TRBD1 as D (6 bases). The CDR3 contains 14 residues. V was shortened by 6 bases and J by 0 bases, with 9 bases between the two germline ends. The CDR3 DNA reads as TGTGCCAGCAGCGGACAGACTAGCAATCAGCCCCAGCATTTT. Amino acids: CASSGQTSNQPQHF.

The chain couples TRBV20-1 to TRBJ2-5, with D tentatively TRBD2 (6 bases). The germline V gene encodes CDR1 DFQATT and CDR2 SNEGSKA (reference sequence). CDR3 length: 12 residues. Trimming pared 6 bases from V and 4 bases from J, leaving 12 bases between. CDR3 sequence: CSAAEGLETQYF. The CDR3 DNA is TGCAGTGCCGCGGAGGGCTTAGAGACCCAGTACTTC.

The J gene is TRBJ1-1, the V gene TRBV7-2, with a possible D match to TRBD1 (5 bases). Germline V lookup: CDR1 SGHTA, CDR2 FQGNSA. The V gene lost 8 bases and the J gene lost 4 bases, with 17 bases spanning the gap. The CDR3 extends over 14 amino acids. For the CDR3, the DNA is TGTGCCAGCTGGAGGGACGGAATGAGCACTGAAGCTTTCTTT. Translating gives CASWRDGMSTEAFF.

CDR3 amino acids: CASSPGLAGVAEQFF. CDR3 in DNA: TGTGCCAGCAGCCCTGGACTAGCGGGAGTCGCTGAGCAGTTCTTC. The genes are TRBV7-6 and TRBJ2-1; 13 positions match TRBD2. The CDR3 is 15 amino acids. The ends lost 5 bases at V and 9 bases at J; junction bases unmatched: 7. The germline V gene encodes CDR1 SGHVS and CDR2 FNYEAQ.